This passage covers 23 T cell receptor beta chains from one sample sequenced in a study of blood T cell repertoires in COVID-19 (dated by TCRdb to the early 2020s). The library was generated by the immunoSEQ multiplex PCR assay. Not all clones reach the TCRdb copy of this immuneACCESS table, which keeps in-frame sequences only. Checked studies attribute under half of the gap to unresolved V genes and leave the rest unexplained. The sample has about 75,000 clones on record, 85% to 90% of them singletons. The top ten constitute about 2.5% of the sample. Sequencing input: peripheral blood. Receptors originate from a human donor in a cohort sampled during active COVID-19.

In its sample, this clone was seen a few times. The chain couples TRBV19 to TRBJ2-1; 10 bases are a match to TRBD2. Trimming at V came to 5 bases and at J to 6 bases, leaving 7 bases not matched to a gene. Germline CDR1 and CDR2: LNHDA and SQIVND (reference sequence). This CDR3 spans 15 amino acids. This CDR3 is CASSPASGGGNEQFF. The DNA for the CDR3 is TGTGCCAGTAGTCCGGCTAGCGGGGGAGGCAATGAGCAGTTCTTC.

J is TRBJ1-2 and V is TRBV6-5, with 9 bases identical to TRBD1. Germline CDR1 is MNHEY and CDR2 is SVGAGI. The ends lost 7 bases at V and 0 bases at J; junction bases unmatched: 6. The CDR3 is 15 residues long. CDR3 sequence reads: CASKDDRGANYGYTF. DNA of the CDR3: TGTGCCAGCAAAGACGACAGGGGGGCTAACTATGGCTACACCTTC.

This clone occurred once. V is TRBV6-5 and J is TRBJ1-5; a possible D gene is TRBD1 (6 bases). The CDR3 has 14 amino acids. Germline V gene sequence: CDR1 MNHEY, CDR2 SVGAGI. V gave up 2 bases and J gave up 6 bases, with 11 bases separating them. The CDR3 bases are TGTGCCAGCAGTTACACAGGGACCTCTCAGCCCCAGCATTTT. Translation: CASSYTGTSQPQHF.

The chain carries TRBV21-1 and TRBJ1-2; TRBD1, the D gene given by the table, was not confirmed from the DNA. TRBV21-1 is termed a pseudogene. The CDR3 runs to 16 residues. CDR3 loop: CASSGDGRGRNYGYTF. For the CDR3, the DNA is TGTGCCAGCAGCGGAGACGGCAGGGGGCGAAACTATGGCTACACCTTC.

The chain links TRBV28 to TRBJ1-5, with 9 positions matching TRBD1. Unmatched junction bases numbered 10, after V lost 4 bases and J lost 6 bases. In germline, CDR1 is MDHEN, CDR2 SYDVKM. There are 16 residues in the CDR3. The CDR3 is CASSYQQGARSQPQHF. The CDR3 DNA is TGTGCCAGCAGTTACCAACAGGGGGCCAGAAGTCAGCCCCAGCATTTT.

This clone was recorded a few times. This CDR3 reads CASSELRGDLYNEQFF. DNA for the CDR3: TGTGCCAGCAGTGAATTGCGGGGGGACCTATACAATGAGCAGTTCTTC. The chain combines TRBV2 with TRBJ2-1; 8 bases agree with TRBD2. Looked up from germline, CDR1 is SNHLY and CDR2 is FYNNEI. This CDR3 comprises 16 residues. J lost 4 bases, V lost 2 bases, and 7 bases had no gene match.

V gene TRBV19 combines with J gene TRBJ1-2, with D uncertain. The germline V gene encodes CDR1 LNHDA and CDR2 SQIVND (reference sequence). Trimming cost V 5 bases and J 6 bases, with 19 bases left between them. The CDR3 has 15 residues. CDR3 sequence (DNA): TGTGCCAGTAGTCTACCTCGTTCCGTTACCGATGGCTACACCTTC. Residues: CASSLPRSVTDGYTF.

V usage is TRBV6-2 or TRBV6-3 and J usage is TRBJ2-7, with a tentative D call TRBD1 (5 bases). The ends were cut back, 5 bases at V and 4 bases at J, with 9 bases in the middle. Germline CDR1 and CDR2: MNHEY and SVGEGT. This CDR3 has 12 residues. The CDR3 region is CASSRQSYEQYF. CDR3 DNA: TGTGCCAGCAGTCGACAGAGTTACGAGCAGTACTTC.

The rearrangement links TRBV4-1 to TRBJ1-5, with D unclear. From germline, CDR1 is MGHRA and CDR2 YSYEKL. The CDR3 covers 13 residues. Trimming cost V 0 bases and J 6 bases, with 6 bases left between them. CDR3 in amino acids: CASSQEPSQPQHF. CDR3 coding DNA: TGCGCCAGCAGCCAAGAGCCCAGTCAGCCCCAGCATTTT.

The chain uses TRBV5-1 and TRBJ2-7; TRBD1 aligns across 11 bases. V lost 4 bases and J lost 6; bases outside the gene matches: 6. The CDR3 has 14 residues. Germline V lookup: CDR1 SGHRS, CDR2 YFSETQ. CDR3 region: CASSRTGGVGEQYF. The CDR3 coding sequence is TGCGCCAGCAGCCGGACAGGGGGCGTGGGCGAGCAGTACTTC. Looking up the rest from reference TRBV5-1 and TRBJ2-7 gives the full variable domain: KAGVTQTPRYLIKTRGQQVTLSCSPISGHRSVSWYQQTPGQGLQFLFEYFSETQRNKGNFPGRFSGRQFSNSRSEMNVSTLELGDSALYLCASSRTGGVGEQYFGPGTRLTVT.

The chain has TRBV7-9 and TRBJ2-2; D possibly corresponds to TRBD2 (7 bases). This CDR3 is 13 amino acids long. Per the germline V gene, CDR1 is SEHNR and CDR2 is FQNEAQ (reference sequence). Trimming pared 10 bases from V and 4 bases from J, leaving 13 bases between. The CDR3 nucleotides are TGTGCCATCCCGGGGGGCCGCACCGGGGAGCTGTTTTTT. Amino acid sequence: CAIPGGRTGELFF.

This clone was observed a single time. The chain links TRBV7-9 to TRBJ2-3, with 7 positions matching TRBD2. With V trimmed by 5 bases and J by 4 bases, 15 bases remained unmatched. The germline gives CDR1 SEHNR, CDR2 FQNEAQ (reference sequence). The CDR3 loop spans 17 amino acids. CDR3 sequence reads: CASSAGKGSGRSDTQYF. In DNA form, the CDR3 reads TGTGCCAGCAGCGCGGGAAAGGGTAGCGGGCGTTCAGATACGCAGTATTTT.

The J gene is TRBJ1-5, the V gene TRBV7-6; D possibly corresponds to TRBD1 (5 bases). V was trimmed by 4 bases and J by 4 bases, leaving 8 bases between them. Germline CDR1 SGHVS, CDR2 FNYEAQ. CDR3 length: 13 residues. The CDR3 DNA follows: TGTGCCAGCAGCTCTCAGGGTAATCAGCCCCAGCATTTT. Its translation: CASSSQGNQPQHF.

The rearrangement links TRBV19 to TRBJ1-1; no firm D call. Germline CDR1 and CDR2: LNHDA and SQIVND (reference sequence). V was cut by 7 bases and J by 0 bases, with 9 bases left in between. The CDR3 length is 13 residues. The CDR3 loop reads CASTAGMNTEAFF. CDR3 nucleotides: TGTGCCAGTACCGCGGGAATGAACACTGAAGCTTTCTTT.

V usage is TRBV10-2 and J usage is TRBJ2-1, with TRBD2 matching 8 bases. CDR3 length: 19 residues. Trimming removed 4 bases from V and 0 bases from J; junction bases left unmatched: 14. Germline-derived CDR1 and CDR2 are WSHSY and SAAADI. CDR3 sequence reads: CASSGHLAGGKDSYNEQFF. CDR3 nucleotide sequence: TGCGCCAGCAGTGGGCATCTAGCGGGCGGGAAGGACTCCTACAATGAGCAGTTCTTC.

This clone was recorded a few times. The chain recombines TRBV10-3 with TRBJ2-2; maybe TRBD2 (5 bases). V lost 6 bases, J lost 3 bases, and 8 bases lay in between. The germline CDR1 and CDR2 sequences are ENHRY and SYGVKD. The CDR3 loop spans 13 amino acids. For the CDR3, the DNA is TGTGCCATCAGGCCCGGGGACACCGGGGAGCTGTTTTTT. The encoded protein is CAIRPGDTGELFF.

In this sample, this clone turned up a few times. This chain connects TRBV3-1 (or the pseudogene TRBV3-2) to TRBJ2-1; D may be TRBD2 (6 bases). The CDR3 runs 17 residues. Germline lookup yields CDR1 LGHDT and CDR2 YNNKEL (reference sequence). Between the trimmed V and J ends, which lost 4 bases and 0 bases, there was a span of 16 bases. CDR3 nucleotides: TGTGCCAGCAGCCGCCCCGAACTAGCAAGCTCCTACAATGAGCAGTTCTTC. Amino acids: CASSRPELASSYNEQFF.

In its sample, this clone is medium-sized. The DNA of the CDR3 is TGTGCCAGCAGCCAAGACAGAACAGGGGGCAAGGGCCACCACGAGCAGTACTTC. Amino acids: CASSQDRTGGKGHHEQYF. The rearrangement joins TRBV3-1 (or the pseudogene TRBV3-2) to TRBJ2-7; the match to TRBD1 covers 9 bases. J gave up 5 bases and V 0 bases, and 14 bases lay outside the gene matches. The germline CDR1 and CDR2 sequences are LGHDT and YNNKEL (reference sequence). CDR3 length equals 18 residues.

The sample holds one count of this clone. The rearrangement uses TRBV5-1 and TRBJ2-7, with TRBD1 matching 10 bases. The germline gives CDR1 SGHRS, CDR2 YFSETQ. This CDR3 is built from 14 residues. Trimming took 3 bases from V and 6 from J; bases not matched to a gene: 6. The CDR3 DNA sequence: TGCGCCAGCAGCTCGGACAGGGGGAACGCCGAGCAGTACTTC. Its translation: CASSSDRGNAEQYF.

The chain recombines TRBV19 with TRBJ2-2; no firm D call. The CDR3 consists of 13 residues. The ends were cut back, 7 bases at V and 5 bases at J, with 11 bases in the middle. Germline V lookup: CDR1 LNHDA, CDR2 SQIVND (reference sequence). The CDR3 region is CASTELLTGELFF. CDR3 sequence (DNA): TGTGCCAGTACTGAACTCCTTACCGGGGAGCTGTTTTTT.

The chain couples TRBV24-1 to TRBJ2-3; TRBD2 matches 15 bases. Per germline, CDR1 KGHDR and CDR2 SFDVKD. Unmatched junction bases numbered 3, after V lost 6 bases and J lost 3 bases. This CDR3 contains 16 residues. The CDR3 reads CATSPGLAGGTDTQYF. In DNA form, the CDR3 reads TGTGCCACCAGTCCAGGACTAGCGGGAGGGACAGATACGCAGTATTTT.

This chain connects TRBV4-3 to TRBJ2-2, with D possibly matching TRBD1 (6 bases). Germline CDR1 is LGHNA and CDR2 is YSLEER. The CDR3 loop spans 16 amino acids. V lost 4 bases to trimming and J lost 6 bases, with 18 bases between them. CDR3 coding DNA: TGCGCCAGCAGCCCCTCGGGGCAGGGGATGCCCGGGGAGCTGTTTTTT. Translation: CASSPSGQGMPGELFF.

The CDR3 protein is CASTVQETQYF. The CDR3, as DNA: TGTGCCAGCACGGTTCAAGAGACCCAGTACTTC. This rearrangement joins TRBV2 to TRBJ2-5; D not resolved. Germline loops: CDR1 SNHLY, CDR2 FYNNEI. Trimming left V 7 bases short and J 2 bases short, with 5 bases between. CDR3 length: 11 residues. Filled out from reference TRBV2 and TRBJ2-5, the complete variable domain reads EPEVTQTPSHQVTQMGQEVILRCVPISNHLYFYWYRQILGQKVEFLVSFYNNEISEKSEIFDDQFSVERPDGSNFTLKIRSTKLEDSAMYFCASTVQETQYFGPGTRLLVL.